The 9 T cell receptor beta chains listed next were all sequenced from one sample in a study of regulatory T cells in long-lasting Graves disease. Building of the TCR beta libraries involved iRepertoire HTBI primers and Arm-PCR of CDR3 regions. TCRdb called the multiplex PCR reads again in MiXCR, with one record for every CDR3 protein. The sample has about 310,000 distinct CDR3 sequences, 22% seen once; the top ten hold roughly three fifths. Time point noted: persistent/refractory GD, antithyroid drugs over 5 years with positive TRAb. RNA from PBMCs was the source of the TCR library. This sample comprised peripheral blood mononuclear cells (PBMCs), obtained when the disease was refractory, from a patient treated with antithyroid drugs. Every receptor here comes from a female donor with Graves disease.

This clonotype was observed at least ten times. CDR3 in amino acids: CASSFRDIYEPQHF. The CDR3 DNA sequence: TGTGCCAGCAGTTTCCGGGACATATATGAGCCCCAGCATTTT. The rearrangement links TRBV12-3 or TRBV12-4 to TRBJ1-5, with D maybe TRBD1 (6 bases). Trimming left V 3 bases short and J 8 bases short, with 14 bases between. This CDR3 comprises 14 residues.

This clonotype has ten or more counts. This sequence joins TRBV11-2 and TRBJ1-4; maybe TRBD1 (6 bases). The CDR3 length is 16 residues. V was pared by 3 bases and J by 8 bases, with 19 bases between. Germline V gene data show CDR1 as SGHAT and CDR2 as FQNNGV. CDR3 loop: CASSLDDRPIGEKLFF. The CDR3 nucleotides are TGTGCCAGCAGCTTGGATGACAGGCCTATTGGGGAAAAACTGTTTTTT.

The rearrangement links TRBV5-1 to TRBJ2-1, with TRBD1 matching 7 bases. CDR1 SGHRS and CDR2 YFSETQ come from the germline V gene. The V segment lost 4 bases and the J segment 8 bases; nucleotides outside the gene matches: 15. CDR3 length: 16 residues. The CDR3 here is CASSPGGIRDSYEQFF. The DNA of the CDR3 is TGCGCCAGCAGCCCAGGAGGTATTAGGGACAGTTATGAGCAGTTCTTC.

The V and J genes are TRBV7-2 and TRBJ2-3; TRBD2 agrees at 13 bases. The CDR3 is made up of 16 amino acids. Germline lookup yields CDR1 SGHTA and CDR2 FQGNSA. V lost 3 bases and J lost 5; bases outside the gene matches: 5. The CDR3 reads CASSFGLAGAVDTQYF. CDR3 nucleotides: TGTGCCAGCAGCTTCGGACTAGCGGGAGCGGTAGATACGCAGTATTTT.

V gene TRBV3-1 combines with J gene TRBJ1-1; 9 nucleotides match TRBD1. This CDR3 contains 15 residues. The germline V gene encodes CDR1 LGHDT and CDR2 YNNKEL (reference sequence). The J segment lost 7 bases and the V segment lost 6 bases, leaving 12 bases of the junction unmatched. As DNA, the CDR3 is TGTGCCAGCAGTCGGTTCGACAGGGGGGCGGATGAAGCTTTCTTT. Translated: CASSRFDRGADEAFF.

The sample holds a few counts of this clonotype. This chain links TRBV14 with TRBJ2-7; tentative D call: TRBD1 (5 bases). CDR1 is SGHDN, CDR2 FVKESK, per germline. V was clipped by 0 bases and J by 2 bases, with 14 bases between them. The CDR3 runs 16 residues. CDR3 DNA: TGTGCCAGCAGCCAAGAAAAAGGCCAGGGCCCCTACGAGCAGTACTTC. Translating gives CASSQEKGQGPYEQYF.

The gene calls are TRBV5-4 and TRBJ1-1, with 7 nucleotides matching TRBD1. After removal of 4 bases from V and 6 bases from J, the junction contained 9 bases not matched to a gene. CDR3 size: 14 residues. Germline V CDR1 and CDR2: SGHNT, YYREEE (reference sequence). The chain's CDR3 is CASSPDRVWAEAFF. The DNA for the CDR3 is TGTGCCAGCAGCCCCGACAGGGTATGGGCTGAAGCTTTCTTT.

J is TRBJ2-7 and V is TRBV3-1; unclear D gene. V lost 1 base and J lost 1, with 14 bases in between. Germline CDR1 reads LGHDT; CDR2 reads YNNKEL (reference sequence). The CDR3 runs 16 residues. The CDR3 DNA is TGTGCCAGCAGCCAAGGTACTCGGCTAGATTCCTACGAGCAGTACTTC. It is translated as CASSQGTRLDSYEQYF.

This clonotype was counted ten times or more. CDR3: CASSFASGWQYF. In nucleotides, the CDR3 is TGTGCCAGCAGTTTCGCTAGCGGGTGGCAGTACTTC. The rearrangement links TRBV28 to TRBJ2-7; 8 nucleotides match TRBD2. The germline V gene encodes CDR1 MDHEN and CDR2 SYDVKM. The CDR3 sequence is 12 residues long. V lost 3 bases to trimming and J lost 9 bases; unmatched junction nucleotides: 4.